This TCR beta chain was sequenced during a study of T cell responses to AZD1222 COVID-19 vaccine. Study in general: Recipients boosted at about 4 weeks or about 12 weeks are pooled. Points from the study as a whole: Baseline serology detected seropositivity in only six AZD1222 recipients. Per reports, nearly half of all spike-specific TCRs target regions that are unmutated in variants. Repertoire collection took place solely once the T cell response had peaked.

Points on this clone: Its antigen remains unknown.

From germline, CDR1 is MGHDK and CDR2 SYGVNS. The CDR3 contains 12 residues. Trimming removed 4 bases at V and 5 bases at J, with 8 bases between. The data were produced by immunoSEQ multiplex PCR, yet TCRdb's version contains in-frame clones alone and is incomplete. Among 100,000 to 150,000 clones listed, 90% were seen once. The receptor's source is an adult in good health. The chain joins TRBV25-1 to TRBJ2-5; the D is unclear. The sample here was peripheral blood, taken on day 0 of AZD1222 vaccination. The CDR3 spells CASSVKRETQYF. CDR3 in DNA: TGTGCCAGCAGTGTCAAGAGGGAGACCCAGTACTTC.